Each of the 20 T cell receptor beta chains below was sequenced from the same sample in a study of CD8+ T cells in alopecia areata. The treatment is: oral pan-JAK inhibitor, 5-10 mg twice daily. Extraction and reverse transcription of RNA yielded cDNA as the sequencing template. Clones were sequenced by immunoSEQ multiplex PCR, and TCRdb holds only the in-frame ones, with some missing. The repertoire holds roughly 100,000 clones, with 40% to 50% as singletons. This specimen consisted of CD8+ T cells sorted from blood, obtained at week 24, from a patient treated with tofacitinib. These receptors were taken from a human donor with alopecia areata.

The rearrangement joins TRBV11-2 to TRBJ2-7; D call uncertain. The CDR3 sequence is 12 residues long. The germline gives CDR1 SGHAT, CDR2 FQNNGV. V was pared by 3 bases and J by 2 bases, with 5 bases between. In DNA, the CDR3 is TGTGCCAGCAGCTTTGCGGCCTACGAGCAGTACTTC. The encoded protein is CASSFAAYEQYF.

The chain is built from TRBV20-1 and TRBJ2-1; no reliable D call. Germline V lookup: CDR1 DFQATT, CDR2 SNEGSKA (reference sequence). CDR3 length equals 11 residues. V was trimmed by 6 bases and J by 10 bases, leaving 13 bases between them. The CDR3 bases are TGCAGTGCCAACGAGGTAGGCGAGCAGTTCTTC. It codes for CSANEVGEQFF.

This clone appeared once. The rearrangement links TRBV4-1 to TRBJ2-7; 11 bases align to TRBD2. The germline gives CDR1 MGHRA, CDR2 YSYEKL. V lost 3 bases to trimming and J lost 4 bases; unmatched junction nucleotides: 5. This CDR3 is 15 amino acids long. CDR3 bases: TGCGCCAGCAGCCAGACTAGCGGGAAGGGGTACGAGCAGTACTTC. It translates to CASSQTSGKGYEQYF.

The J gene is TRBJ1-1, the V gene TRBV13, with 9 bases that match TRBD1. Germline CDR1 PRHDT, CDR2 FYEKMQ (reference sequence). J gave up 5 bases and V 5 bases, and 9 bases lay outside the gene matches. This CDR3 region has 15 residues. CDR3 sequence: CASSPSGQGWTEAFF. In nucleotides, the CDR3 is TGTGCCAGCAGCCCCTCCGGACAGGGGTGGACTGAAGCTTTCTTT.

This clone was picked up a small number of times. The V gene is TRBV12-5, the J gene TRBJ1-1, with D hard to call. CDR3 length equals 13 residues. Trimming stripped 2 bases from V and 1 base from J, with 5 bases between. The germline V gene encodes CDR1 LGHNT and CDR2 FRNRAP. CDR3 bases: TGTGCTAGTGGTTTGAACCCGAACACTGAAGCTTTCTTT. Translating it yields CASGLNPNTEAFF.

This clone turned up a few times. Other DNA sequences of this sample code for an identical CDR3. The genes are TRBV9 and TRBJ1-2; the D is unclear. The germline gives CDR1 SGDLS, CDR2 YYNGEE. CDR3 length: 14 residues. V gave up 0 bases and J gave up 4 bases, with 10 bases separating them. The CDR3 spells CASSVVAPFYGYTF. The DNA for the CDR3 is TGTGCCAGCAGCGTAGTAGCACCGTTCTATGGCTACACCTTC.

This clone was seen a few times. The V and J genes are TRBV29-1 and TRBJ1-2; tentatively, D is TRBD1 (6 bases). Between the trimmed V and J ends, which lost 4 bases and 0 bases, there was a span of 12 bases. This CDR3 has 14 residues. Germline V lookup: CDR1 SQVTM, CDR2 ANQGSEA. The CDR3 spells CSVAQGSANYGYTF. The CDR3 nucleotides are TGCAGCGTTGCACAGGGCTCAGCTAACTATGGCTACACCTTC.

J is TRBJ2-5 and V is TRBV13; D is perhaps TRBD1 (5 bases). Trimming cost V 5 bases and J 3 bases, with 10 bases left between them. This CDR3 comprises 13 residues. The germline gives CDR1 PRHDT, CDR2 FYEKMQ (reference sequence). For the CDR3, the DNA is TGTGCCAGCAGCCAGATAGGGGAAGAGACCCAGTACTTC. This translates into CASSQIGEETQYF.

The gene calls are TRBV20-1 and TRBJ2-1; D may be TRBD2 (6 bases). CDR3 length: 11 residues. The ends were cut back, 5 bases at V and 10 bases at J, with 12 bases in the middle. Germline V gene data show CDR1 as DFQATT and CDR2 as SNEGSKA (reference sequence). The CDR3 reads CSAEDRGEQFF. The CDR3 DNA sequence: TGCAGTGCTGAGGACCGGGGGGAGCAGTTCTTC.

This chain joins TRBV9 and TRBJ2-5; TRBD1 might be the D (5 bases). The ends were cut back, 6 bases at V and 0 bases at J, with 15 bases in the middle. This CDR3 region has 15 residues. CDR1 SGDLS and CDR2 YYNGEE come from the germline V gene. The CDR3 DNA reads TGTGCCAGCACCCAGGGCGGACGCCACCAAGAGACCCAGTACTTC. Protein: CASTQGGRHQETQYF.

The chain carries TRBV9 and TRBJ2-1; 8 bases fit TRBD2. CDR3 length: 18 amino acids. Germline V gene lookup returns CDR1 SGDLS and CDR2 YYNGEE. V dropped 4 bases and J dropped 3; count of bases not matched to a gene: 15. CDR3 region: CASSRGGGTSPYYNEQFF. The CDR3 bases are TGTGCCAGCAGCAGGGGAGGAGGGACTAGTCCGTACTACAATGAGCAGTTCTTC.

This CDR3 reads CASSQVLDEQFF. Written as DNA, the CDR3 is TGCGCCAGCAGCCAAGTATTGGATGAGCAGTTCTTC. The chain is built from TRBV4-1 and TRBJ2-1; the D is unclear. The CDR3 totals 12 residues. The germline V gene has CDR1 MGHRA and CDR2 YSYEKL. Trimming stripped 1 base from V and 8 bases from J, with 6 bases between.

This clone occurred a few times. This sequence joins TRBV30 and TRBJ1-2; D might be TRBD1 (5 bases). The germline V and J ends were trimmed by 2 bases and 4 bases, with 8 bases remaining between them. The germline V gene encodes CDR1 GTSNPN and CDR2 SVGIG (reference sequence). CDR3 length: 12 amino acids. The CDR3 DNA follows: TGTGCCTGGAGTATTGGGGCCTATGGCTACACCTTC. Protein product: CAWSIGAYGYTF. Using reference TRBV30 and TRBJ1-2 for the parts outside the CDR3, the full variable domain is SQTIHQWPATLVQPVGSPLSLECTVEGTSNPNLYWYRQAAGRGLQLLFYSVGIGQISSEVPQNLSASRPQDRQFILSSKKLLLSDSGFYLCAWSIGAYGYTFGSGTRLTVV.

This clone was counted a single time. J is TRBJ1-1 and V is TRBV30; D uncertain. CDR1 and CDR2 from the germline V gene are GTSNPN and SVGIG (reference sequence). The germline V and J ends were trimmed by 1 base and 8 bases, with 14 bases remaining between them. The CDR3 is 13 residues long. CDR3 region: CAWSGGILGEAFF. The CDR3 bases are TGTGCCTGGAGTGGTGGGATATTGGGAGAAGCTTTCTTT.

The chain is built from TRBV30 and TRBJ1-2; 10 nucleotides match TRBD1. V shed 2 bases and J 2 bases; nucleotides not matched to a gene: 11. CDR1 is GTSNPN, CDR2 SVGIG, per germline (reference sequence). The CDR3 totals 17 residues. The CDR3 reads CAWSTDRGRTNNYGYTF. DNA of the CDR3: TGTGCCTGGAGTACAGACAGGGGGCGGACAAACAACTATGGCTACACCTTC.

J is TRBJ2-3 and V is TRBV29-1, with 11 positions matching TRBD1. CDR1 and CDR2 from the germline V gene are SQVTM and ANQGSEA. CDR3 length equals 15 residues. V was pared by 1 base and J by 3 bases, with 3 bases of the junction left unmatched. Here the CDR3 reads CSVEGRDRGTDTQYF. The CDR3 nucleotides are TGCAGCGTTGAAGGCCGGGACAGGGGGACAGATACGCAGTATTTT.

The chain uses TRBV5-4 and TRBJ2-7; the D is unclear. Trimming stripped 0 bases from V and 5 bases from J, with 3 bases between. CDR3 length equals 11 residues. Looked up from germline, CDR1 is SGHNT and CDR2 is YYREEE (reference sequence). The CDR3 here is CASSLGNEQYF. The CDR3 DNA reads TGTGCCAGCAGCTTGGGGAACGAGCAGTACTTC.

This clone was detected ten times or more. The chain combines TRBV6-1 with TRBJ1-2, with D hard to call. The germline V gene has CDR1 MNHNS and CDR2 SASEGT. CDR3 length equals 11 residues. V was clipped by 2 bases and J by 2 bases, with 0 bases between them. The CDR3 DNA reads TGTGCCAGCAGTGAAAACTATGGCTACACCTTC. Translated: CASSENYGYTF.

The table lists this clone with a few counts. The V and J genes are TRBV7-9 and TRBJ1-5, with D hard to call. V gave up 5 bases and J gave up 3 bases, with 11 bases separating them. Germline CDR1 and CDR2: SEHNR and FQNEAQ (reference sequence). The CDR3 runs to 14 residues. The CDR3 region has the DNA TGTGCCAGCAGCAACGTGGGAATCAATCAGCCCCAGCATTTT. It codes for CASSNVGINQPQHF.

The V and J genes are TRBV9 and TRBJ2-1; 9 bases line up with TRBD2. With V trimmed by 3 bases and J by 2 bases, 3 bases remained unmatched. CDR1 is SGDLS, CDR2 YYNGEE, per germline. The CDR3 contains 15 residues. CDR3 nucleotide sequence: TGTGCCAGCAGCGAGAGCGGGAGGACCTACAATGAGCAGTTCTTC. Residues: CASSESGRTYNEQFF.